The table lists the clone carrying this T cell receptor (beta chain) with many counts. Antigen: not known. This record belongs to a study of CD8 T cells in ankylosing spondylitis. Overall study findings and caveats: Existing reports had already noted some motif variants in reactive arthritis synovial fluid and blood. Reportedly, matched ankylosing spondylitis synovial fluid was significantly enriched for disease-linked clones.

Using its own MiXCR run on the 5' RACE reads, TCRdb lists one record per CDR3 protein. The repertoire includes about 130,000 distinct CDR3 sequences, approximately 7.4% of them detected once, and around an eighth sits in the top ten. Looked up from germline, CDR1 is LGHNA and CDR2 is YNFKEQ. CDR3 length: 15 amino acids. The V segment lost 4 bases and the J segment 6 bases; nucleotides outside the gene matches: 4. The material sequenced was blood, either unsorted or a sorted T cell fraction (not recorded which). This chain connects TRBV4-2 to TRBJ1-5, with 12 positions matching TRBD1. This TCR came from a female donor with ankylosing spondylitis or in good health (not recorded which). Here the CDR3 reads CASSLGQGAVQPQHF. The CDR3 DNA is TGTGCCAGCAGCCTGGGACAGGGGGCGGTTCAGCCCCAGCATTTT.